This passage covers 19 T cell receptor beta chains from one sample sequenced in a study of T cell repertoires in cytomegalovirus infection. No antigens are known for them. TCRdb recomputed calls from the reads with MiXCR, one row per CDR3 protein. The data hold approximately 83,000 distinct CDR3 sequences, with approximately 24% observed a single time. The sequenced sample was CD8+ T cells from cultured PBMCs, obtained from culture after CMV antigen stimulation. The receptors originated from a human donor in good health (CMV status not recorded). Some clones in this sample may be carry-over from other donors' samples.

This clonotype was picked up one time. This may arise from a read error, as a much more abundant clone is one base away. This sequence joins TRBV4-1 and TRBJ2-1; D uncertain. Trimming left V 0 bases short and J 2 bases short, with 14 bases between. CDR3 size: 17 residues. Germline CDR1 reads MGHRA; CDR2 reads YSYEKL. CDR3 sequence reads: CASSQDHTDHTYNEQFF. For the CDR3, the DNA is TGCGCCAGCAGCCAAGATCATACTGATCACACCTACAATGAGCAGTTCTTC.

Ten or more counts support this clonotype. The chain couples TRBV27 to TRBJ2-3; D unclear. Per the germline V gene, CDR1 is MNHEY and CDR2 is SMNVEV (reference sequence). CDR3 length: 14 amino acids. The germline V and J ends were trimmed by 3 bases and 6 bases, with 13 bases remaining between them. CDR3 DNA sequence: TGTGCCAGCAGTTTTTGGCAGTTTTCGGATACGCAGTATTTT. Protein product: CASSFWQFSDTQYF.

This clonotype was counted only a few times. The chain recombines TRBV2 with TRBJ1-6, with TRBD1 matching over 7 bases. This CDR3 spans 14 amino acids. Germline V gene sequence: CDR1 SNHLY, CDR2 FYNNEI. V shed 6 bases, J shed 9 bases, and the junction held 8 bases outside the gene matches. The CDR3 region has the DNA TGTGCCAGCAGGGGACAGACCGGGGGTTCACCCCTCCACTTT. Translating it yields CASRGQTGGSPLHF.

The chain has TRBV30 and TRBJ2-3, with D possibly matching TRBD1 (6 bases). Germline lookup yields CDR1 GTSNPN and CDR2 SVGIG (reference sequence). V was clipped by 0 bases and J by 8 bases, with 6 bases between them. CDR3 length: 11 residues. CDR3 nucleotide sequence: TGTGCCTGGAGTGTAGGGGGTACGCAGTATTTT. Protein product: CAWSVGGTQYF.

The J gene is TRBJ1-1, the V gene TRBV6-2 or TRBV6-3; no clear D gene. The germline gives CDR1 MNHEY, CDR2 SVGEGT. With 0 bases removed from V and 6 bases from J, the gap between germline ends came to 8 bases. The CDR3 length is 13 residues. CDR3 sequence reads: CASSYSNSAEAFF. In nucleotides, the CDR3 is TGTGCCAGCAGTTACTCCAATTCCGCTGAAGCTTTCTTT.

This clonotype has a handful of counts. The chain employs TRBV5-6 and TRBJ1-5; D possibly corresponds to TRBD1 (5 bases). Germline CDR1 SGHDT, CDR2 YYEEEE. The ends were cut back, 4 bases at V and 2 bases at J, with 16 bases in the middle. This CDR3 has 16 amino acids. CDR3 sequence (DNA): TGTGCCAGCAGCCCCTGGGACGTCGTCGGCAATCAGCCCCAGCATTTT. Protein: CASSPWDVVGNQPQHF.

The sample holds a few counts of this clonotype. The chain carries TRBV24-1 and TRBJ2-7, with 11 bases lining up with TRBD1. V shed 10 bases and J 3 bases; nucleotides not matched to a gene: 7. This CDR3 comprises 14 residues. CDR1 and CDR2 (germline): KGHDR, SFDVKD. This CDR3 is CATSPGTGGYEQYF. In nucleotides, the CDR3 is TGTGCCACTTCCCCCGGGACAGGGGGCTACGAGCAGTACTTC.

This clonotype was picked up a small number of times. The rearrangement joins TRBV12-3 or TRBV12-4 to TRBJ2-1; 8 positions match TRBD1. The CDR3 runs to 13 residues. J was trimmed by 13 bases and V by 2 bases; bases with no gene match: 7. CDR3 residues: CASSLSRGQNQFF. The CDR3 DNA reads TGTGCCAGCAGTTTAAGCAGGGGGCAAAACCAGTTCTTC.

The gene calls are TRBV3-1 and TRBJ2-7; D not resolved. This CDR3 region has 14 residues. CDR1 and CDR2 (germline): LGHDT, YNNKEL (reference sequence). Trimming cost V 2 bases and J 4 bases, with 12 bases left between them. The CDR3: CASSQRVATYEQYF. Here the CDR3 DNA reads TGTGCCAGCAGCCAAAGGGTGGCGACATACGAGCAGTACTTC.

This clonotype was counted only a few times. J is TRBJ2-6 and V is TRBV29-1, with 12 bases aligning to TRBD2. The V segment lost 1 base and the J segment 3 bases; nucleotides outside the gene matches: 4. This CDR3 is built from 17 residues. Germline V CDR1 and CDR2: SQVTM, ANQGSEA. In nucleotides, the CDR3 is TGCAGCGTTGAAGCTAGCGGGGGGGCTAGTGGGGCCAACGTCCTGACTTTC. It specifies CSVEASGGASGANVLTF. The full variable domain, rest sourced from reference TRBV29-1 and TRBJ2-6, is SAVISQKPSRDICQRGTSLTIQCQVDSQVTMMFWYRQQPGQSLTLIATANQGSEATYESGFVIDKFPISRPNLTFSTLTVSNMSPEDSSIYLCSVEASGGASGANVLTFGAGSRLTVL.

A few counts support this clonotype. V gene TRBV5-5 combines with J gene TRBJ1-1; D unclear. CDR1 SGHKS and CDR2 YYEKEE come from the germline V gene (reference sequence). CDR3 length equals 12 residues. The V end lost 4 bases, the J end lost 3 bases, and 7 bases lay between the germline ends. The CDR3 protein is CASSPTDTEAFF. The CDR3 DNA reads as TGTGCCAGCAGCCCGACGGACACTGAAGCTTTCTTT.

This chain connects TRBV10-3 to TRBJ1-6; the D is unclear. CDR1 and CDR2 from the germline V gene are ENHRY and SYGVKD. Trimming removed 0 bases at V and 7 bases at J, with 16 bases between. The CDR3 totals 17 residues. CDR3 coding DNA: TGTGCCATCAGTGAGTCCGGGAACTTACAACAGAATTCACCCCTCCACTTT. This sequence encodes CAISESGNLQQNSPLHF.

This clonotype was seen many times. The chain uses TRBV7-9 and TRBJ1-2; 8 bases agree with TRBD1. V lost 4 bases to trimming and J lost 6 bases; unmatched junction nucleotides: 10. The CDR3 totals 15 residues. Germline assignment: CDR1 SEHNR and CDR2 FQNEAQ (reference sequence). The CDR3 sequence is CASSWAPDREDGYTF. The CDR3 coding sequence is TGTGCCAGCAGCTGGGCCCCGGACAGGGAGGATGGCTACACCTTC.

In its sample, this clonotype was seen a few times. The CDR3 spells CASSSIQGGPYYNEQFF. The CDR3 bases are TGTGCCAGCAGCTCGATCCAGGGGGGCCCTTATTACAATGAGCAGTTCTTC. This chain uses TRBV7-6 with TRBJ2-1, with D perhaps TRBD1 (7 bases). Per germline, CDR1 SGHVS and CDR2 FNYEAQ. Trimming removed 4 bases at V and 4 bases at J, with 20 bases between. The CDR3 covers 17 residues.

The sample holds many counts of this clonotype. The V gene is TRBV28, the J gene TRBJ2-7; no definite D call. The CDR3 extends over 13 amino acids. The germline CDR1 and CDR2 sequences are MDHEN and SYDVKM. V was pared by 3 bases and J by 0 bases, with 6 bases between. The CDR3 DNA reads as TGTGCCAGCAGTTTCTATAGCTCCTACGAGCAGTACTTC. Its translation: CASSFYSSYEQYF.

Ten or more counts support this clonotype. For the CDR3, the DNA is TGCGCCAGCAGTGAAGGACAAGTACCTTCCTACGAGCAGTACTTC. Residues: CASSEGQVPSYEQYF. The rearrangement joins TRBV5-1 to TRBJ2-7, with a weak D call TRBD1 (5 bases). This CDR3 has 15 amino acids. Per germline, CDR1 SGHRS and CDR2 YFSETQ. V was trimmed by 5 bases and J by 1 base, leaving 16 bases between them.

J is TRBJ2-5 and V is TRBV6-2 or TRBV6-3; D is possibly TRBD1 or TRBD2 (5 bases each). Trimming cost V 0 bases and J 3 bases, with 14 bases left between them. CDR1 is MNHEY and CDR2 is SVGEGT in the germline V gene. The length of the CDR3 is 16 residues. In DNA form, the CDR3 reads TGTGCCAGCAGTTACTCGACTACGGGGCTAGAAGAGACCCAGTACTTC. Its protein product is CASSYSTTGLEETQYF.

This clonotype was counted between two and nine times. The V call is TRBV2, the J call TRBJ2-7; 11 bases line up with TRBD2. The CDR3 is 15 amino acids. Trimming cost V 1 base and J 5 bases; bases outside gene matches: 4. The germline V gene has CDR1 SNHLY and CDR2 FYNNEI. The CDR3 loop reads CASSEVGTSGNEQYF. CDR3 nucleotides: TGTGCCAGCAGTGAAGTAGGGACTAGCGGTAACGAGCAGTACTTC.

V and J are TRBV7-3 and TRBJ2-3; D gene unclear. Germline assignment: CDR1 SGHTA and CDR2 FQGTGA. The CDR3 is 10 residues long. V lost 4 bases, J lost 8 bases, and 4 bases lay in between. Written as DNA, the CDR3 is TGTGCCAGCAGCTCGCCTACGCAGTATTTT. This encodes CASSSPTQYF.